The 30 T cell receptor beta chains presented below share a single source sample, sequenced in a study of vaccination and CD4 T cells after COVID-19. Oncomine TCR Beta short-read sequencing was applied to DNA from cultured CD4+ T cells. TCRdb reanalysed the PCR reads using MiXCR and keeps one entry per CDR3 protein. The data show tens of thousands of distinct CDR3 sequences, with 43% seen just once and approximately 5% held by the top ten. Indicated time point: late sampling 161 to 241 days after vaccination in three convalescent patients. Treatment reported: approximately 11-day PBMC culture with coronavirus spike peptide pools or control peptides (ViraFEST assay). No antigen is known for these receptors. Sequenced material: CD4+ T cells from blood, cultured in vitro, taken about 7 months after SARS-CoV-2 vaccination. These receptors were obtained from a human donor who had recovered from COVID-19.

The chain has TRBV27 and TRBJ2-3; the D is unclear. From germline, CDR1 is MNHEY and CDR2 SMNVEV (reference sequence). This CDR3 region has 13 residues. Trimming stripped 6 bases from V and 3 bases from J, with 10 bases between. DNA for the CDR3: TGTGCCAGCAGGACCCTTTTGACAGATACGCAGTATTTT. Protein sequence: CASRTLLTDTQYF.

As DNA, the CDR3 is TGTGCCAGCAGCTTCCTGGGACTAGCGGGAGACCATGAGCAGTTCTTC. Its translation is CASSFLGLAGDHEQFF. The chain uses TRBV7-2 and TRBJ2-1; TRBD2 matches 14 bases. Trimming cost V 3 bases and J 8 bases; bases outside gene matches: 6. CDR1 and CDR2 from the germline V gene are SGHTA and FQGNSA. The CDR3 is 16 residues long.

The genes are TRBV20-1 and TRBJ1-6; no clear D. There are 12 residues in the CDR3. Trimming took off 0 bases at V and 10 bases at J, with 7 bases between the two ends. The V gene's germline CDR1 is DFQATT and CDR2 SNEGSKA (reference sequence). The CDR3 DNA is TGCAGTGCTAGAGATGCGGACTCACCCCTCCACTTT. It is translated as CSARDADSPLHF.

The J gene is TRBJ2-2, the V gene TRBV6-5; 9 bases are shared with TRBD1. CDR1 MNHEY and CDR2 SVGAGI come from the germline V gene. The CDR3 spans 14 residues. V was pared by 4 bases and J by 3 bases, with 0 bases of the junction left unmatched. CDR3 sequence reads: CASSWDRDTGELFF. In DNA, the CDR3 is TGTGCCAGCAGTTGGGACAGGGACACCGGGGAGCTGTTTTTT.

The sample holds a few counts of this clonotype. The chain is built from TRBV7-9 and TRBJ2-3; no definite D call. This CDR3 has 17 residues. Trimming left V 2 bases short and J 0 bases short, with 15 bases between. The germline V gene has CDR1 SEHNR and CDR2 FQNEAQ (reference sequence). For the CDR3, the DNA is TGTGCCAGCAGCTTAAGCGTCGGCCTCGTAAGCACAGATACGCAGTATTTT. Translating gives CASSLSVGLVSTDTQYF.

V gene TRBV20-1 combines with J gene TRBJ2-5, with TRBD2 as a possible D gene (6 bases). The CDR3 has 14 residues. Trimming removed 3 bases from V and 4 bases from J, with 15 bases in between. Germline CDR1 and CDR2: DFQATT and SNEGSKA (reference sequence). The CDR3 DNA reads TGCAGTGCTAGTCGAGCGGGTGGGGGAGAGACCCAGTACTTC. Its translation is CSASRAGGGETQYF.

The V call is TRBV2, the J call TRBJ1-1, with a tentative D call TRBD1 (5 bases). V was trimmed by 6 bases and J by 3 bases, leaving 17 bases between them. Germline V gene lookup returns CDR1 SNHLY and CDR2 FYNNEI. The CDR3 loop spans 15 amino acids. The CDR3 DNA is TGTGCCAGCAGGAAACAAGGGCTGGGGGACACTGAAGCTTTCTTT. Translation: CASRKQGLGDTEAFF. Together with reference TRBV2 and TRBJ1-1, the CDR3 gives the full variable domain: EPEVTQTPSHQVTQMGQEVILRCVPISNHLYFYWYRQILGQKVEFLVSFYNNEISEKSEIFDDQFSVERPDGSNFTLKIRSTKLEDSAMYFCASRKQGLGDTEAFFGQGTRLTVV.

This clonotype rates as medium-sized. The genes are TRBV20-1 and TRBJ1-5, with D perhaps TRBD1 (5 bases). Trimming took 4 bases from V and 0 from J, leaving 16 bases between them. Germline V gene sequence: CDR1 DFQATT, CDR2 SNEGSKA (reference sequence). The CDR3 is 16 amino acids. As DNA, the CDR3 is TGCAGTGCTAACAAAGACAGTGGAAATAGCAATCAGCCCCAGCATTTT. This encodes CSANKDSGNSNQPQHF.

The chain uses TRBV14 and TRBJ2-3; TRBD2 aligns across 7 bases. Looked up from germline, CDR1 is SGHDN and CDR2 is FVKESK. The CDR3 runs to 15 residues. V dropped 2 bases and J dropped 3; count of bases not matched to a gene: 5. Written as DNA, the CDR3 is TGTGCCAGCAGCCAACAAGCGGGACGGACAGATACGCAGTATTTT. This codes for CASSQQAGRTDTQYF.

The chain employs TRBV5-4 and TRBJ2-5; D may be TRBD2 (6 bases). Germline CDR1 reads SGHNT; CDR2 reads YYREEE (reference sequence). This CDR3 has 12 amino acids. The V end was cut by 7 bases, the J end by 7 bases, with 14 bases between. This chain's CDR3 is CASYTIGGTQYF. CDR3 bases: TGTGCCAGCTATACCATCGGGGGGACCCAGTACTTC.

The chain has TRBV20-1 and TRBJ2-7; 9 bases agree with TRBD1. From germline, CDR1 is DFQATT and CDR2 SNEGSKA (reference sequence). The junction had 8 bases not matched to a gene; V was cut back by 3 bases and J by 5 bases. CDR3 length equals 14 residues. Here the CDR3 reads CSARQQGALDEQYF. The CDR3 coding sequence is TGCAGTGCTAGGCAACAGGGGGCGTTGGACGAGCAGTACTTC.

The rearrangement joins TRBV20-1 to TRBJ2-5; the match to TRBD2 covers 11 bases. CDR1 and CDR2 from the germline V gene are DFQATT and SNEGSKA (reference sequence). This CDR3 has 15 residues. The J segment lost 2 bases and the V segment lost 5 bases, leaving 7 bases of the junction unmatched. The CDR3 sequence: CSARGTSGTQETQYF. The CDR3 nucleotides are TGCAGTGCTCGGGGGACTAGCGGAACTCAAGAGACCCAGTACTTC.

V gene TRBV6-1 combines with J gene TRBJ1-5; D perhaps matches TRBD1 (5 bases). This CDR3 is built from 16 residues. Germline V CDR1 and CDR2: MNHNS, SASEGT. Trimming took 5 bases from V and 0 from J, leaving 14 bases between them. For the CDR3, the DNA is TGTGCCAGCAGTAACGCGGGACGGGGTAGCAATCAGCCCCAGCATTTT. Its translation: CASSNAGRGSNQPQHF.

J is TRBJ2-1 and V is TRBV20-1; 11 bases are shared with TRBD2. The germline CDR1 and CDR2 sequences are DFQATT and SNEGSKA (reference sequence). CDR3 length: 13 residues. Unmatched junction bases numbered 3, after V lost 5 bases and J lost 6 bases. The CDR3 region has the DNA TGCAGTGCTTTTAGCGGGGGGGCCAATGAGCAGTTCTTC. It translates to CSAFSGGANEQFF.

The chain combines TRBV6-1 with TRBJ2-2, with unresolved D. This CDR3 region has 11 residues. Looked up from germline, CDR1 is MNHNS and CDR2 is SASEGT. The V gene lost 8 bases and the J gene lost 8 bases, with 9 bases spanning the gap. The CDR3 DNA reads TGTGCCAGCTCCCGGCTGGGGGAGCTGTTTTTT. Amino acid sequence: CASSRLGELFF.

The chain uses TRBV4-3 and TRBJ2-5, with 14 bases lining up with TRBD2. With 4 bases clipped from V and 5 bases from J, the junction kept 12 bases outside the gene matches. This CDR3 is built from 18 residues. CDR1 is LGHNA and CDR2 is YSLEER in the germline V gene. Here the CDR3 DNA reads TGCGCCAGCAGCCCCTCTTTGACTAGCGGGAGGGCCGGGGAGACCCAGTACTTC. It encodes CASSPSLTSGRAGETQYF.

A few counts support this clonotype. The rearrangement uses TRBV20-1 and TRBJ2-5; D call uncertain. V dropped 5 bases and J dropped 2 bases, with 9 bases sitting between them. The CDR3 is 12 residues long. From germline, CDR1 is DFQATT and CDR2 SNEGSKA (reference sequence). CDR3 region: CSALEAQETQYF. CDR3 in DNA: TGCAGTGCTCTAGAGGCTCAAGAGACCCAGTACTTC.

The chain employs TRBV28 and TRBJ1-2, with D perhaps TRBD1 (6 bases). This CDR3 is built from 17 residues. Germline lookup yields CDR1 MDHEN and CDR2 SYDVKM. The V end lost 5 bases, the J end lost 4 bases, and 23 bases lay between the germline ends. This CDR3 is CASSAAGQLILRYGYTF. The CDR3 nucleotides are TGTGCCAGCAGTGCAGCGGGACAACTTATTTTACGCTATGGCTACACCTTC.

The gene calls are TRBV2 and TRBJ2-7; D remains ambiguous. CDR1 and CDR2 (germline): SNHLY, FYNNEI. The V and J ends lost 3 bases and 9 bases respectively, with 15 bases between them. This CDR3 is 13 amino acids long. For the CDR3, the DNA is TGTGCCAGCAGTGACTACGGCGGTTCTGTGCAGTACTTC. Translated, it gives CASSDYGGSVQYF.

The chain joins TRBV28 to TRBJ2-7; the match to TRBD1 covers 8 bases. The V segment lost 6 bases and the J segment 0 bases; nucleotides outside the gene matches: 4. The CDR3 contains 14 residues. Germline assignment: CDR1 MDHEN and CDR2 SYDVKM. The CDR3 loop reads CASRRTGISYEQYF. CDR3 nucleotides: TGTGCCAGCAGAAGGACAGGGATCTCCTACGAGCAGTACTTC. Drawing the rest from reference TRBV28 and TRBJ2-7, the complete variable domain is DVKVTQSSRYLVKRTGEKVFLECVQDMDHENMFWYRQDPGLGLRLIYFSYDVKMKEKGDIPEGYSVSREKKERFSLILESASTNQTSMYLCASRRTGISYEQYFGPGTRLTVT.

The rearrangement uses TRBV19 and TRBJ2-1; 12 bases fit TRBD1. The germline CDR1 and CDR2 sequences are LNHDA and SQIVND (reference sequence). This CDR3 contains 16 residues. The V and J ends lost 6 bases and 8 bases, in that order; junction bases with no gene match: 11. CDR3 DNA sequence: TGTGCCAGTAGCGCCGTCCGGGACAGGGGGCGCTATGAGCAGTTCTTC. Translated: CASSAVRDRGRYEQFF.

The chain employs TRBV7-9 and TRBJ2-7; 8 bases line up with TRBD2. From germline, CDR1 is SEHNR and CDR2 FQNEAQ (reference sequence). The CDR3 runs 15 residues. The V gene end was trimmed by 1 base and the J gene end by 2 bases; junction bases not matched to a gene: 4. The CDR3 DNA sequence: TGTGCCAGCAGCTTAGTCGGGAGGGGCCCCTACGAGCAGTACTTC. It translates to CASSLVGRGPYEQYF.

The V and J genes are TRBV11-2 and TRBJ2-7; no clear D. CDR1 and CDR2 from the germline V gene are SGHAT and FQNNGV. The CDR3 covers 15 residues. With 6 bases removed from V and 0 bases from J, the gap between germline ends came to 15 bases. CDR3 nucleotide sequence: TGTGCCAGCAGTTTTGGGGTTACGGACTCCTACGAGCAGTACTTC. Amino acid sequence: CASSFGVTDSYEQYF.

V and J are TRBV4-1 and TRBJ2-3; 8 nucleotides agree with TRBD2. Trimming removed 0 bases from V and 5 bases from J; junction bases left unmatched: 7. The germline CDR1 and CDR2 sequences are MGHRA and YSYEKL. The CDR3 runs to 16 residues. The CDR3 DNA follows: TGCGCCAGCAGCCAAGACTGGGGACTAGAGTTAGATACGCAGTATTTT. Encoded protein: CASSQDWGLELDTQYF.

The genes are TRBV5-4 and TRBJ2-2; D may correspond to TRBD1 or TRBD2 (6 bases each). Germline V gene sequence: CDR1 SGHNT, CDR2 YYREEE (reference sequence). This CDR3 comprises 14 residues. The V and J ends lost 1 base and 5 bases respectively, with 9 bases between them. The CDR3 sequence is CASSLWGATGELFF. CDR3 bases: TGTGCCAGCAGCTTGTGGGGGGCGACCGGGGAGCTGTTTTTT.

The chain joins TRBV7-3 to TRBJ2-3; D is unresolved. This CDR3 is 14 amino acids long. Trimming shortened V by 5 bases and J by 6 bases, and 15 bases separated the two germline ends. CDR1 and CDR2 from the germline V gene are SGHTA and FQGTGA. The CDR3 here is CASSDPRAPDTQYF. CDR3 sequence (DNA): TGTGCCAGCAGCGACCCCCGTGCCCCGGATACGCAGTATTTT.

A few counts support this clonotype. The CDR3 spells CASSPGTASTDTQYF. CDR3 bases: TGTGCCAGCAGCCCGGGGACAGCTAGCACAGATACGCAGTATTTT. The J gene is TRBJ2-3, the V gene TRBV7-9, with 7 bases that match TRBD1. Germline V gene sequence: CDR1 SEHNR, CDR2 FQNEAQ (reference sequence). J lost 0 bases, V lost 5 bases, and 5 bases had no gene match. The CDR3 covers 15 residues. Based on the CDR3 plus reference TRBV7-9 and TRBJ2-3, the full variable domain is DTGVSQNPRHKITKRGQNVTFRCDPISEHNRLYWYRQTLGQGPEFLTYFQNEAQLEKSRLLSDRFSAERPKGSFSTLEIQRTEQGDSAMYLCASSPGTASTDTQYFGPGTRLTVL.

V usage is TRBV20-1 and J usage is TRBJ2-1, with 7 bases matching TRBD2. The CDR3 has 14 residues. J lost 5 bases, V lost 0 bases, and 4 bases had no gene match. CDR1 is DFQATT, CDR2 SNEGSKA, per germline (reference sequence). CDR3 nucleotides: TGCAGTGCTAGAGACCCTAGCGGAAACAATGAGCAGTTCTTC. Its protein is CSARDPSGNNEQFF.

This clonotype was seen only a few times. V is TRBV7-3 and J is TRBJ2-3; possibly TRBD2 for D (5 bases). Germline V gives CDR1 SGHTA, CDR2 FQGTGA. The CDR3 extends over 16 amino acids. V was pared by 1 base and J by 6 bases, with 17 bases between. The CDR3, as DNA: TGTGCCAGCAGCTTAAGAGGAGGTCAGCCCCGTGATACGCAGTATTTT. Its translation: CASSLRGGQPRDTQYF. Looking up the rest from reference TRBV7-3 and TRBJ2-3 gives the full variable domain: GAGVSQTPSNKVTEKGKYVELRCDPISGHTALYWYRQSLGQGPEFLIYFQGTGAADDSGLPNDRFFAVRPEGSVSTLKIQRTERGDSAVYLCASSLRGGQPRDTQYFGPGTRLTVL.

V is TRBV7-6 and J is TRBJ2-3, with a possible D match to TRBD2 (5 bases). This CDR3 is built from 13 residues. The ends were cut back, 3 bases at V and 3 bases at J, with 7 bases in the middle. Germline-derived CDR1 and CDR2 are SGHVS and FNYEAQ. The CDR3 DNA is TGTGCCAGCAGCTTCCCGGGGACAGATACGCAGTATTTT. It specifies CASSFPGTDTQYF.